This T cell receptor beta chain is from a study of blood T cell repertoires in COVID-19. In the study overall: COVID-19 samples, acute and convalescent, were from the United States, Italy and Spain. T cells, B-cell-depleted T cells, or PBMCs provided the cDNA or gDNA that served as material.

The germline gives CDR1 SNHLY, CDR2 FYNNEI. The length of the CDR3 is 12 residues. The V gene lost 10 bases and the J gene lost 6 bases, with 15 bases spanning the gap. Per the authors' pipeline: Estimated nucleated cell counts came from reference gene primer amplification. Sequencing was performed with immunoSEQ multiplex PCR; in TCRdb, only in-frame clones are kept and a portion is missing. V and J calls and clone size are those listed in that table; D and trimming were worked out from the DNA. This table has tens of thousands of clones, about 85% appearing once. This TCR came from a human donor in a cohort sampled during active COVID-19. The specimen was peripheral blood. The chain is built from TRBV2 and TRBJ1-1, with D perhaps matching TRBD1 (5 bases). The CDR3 sequence: CAISVPTAEAFF. The DNA of the CDR3 is TGTGCCATCTCAGTCCCGACAGCTGAAGCTTTCTTT.